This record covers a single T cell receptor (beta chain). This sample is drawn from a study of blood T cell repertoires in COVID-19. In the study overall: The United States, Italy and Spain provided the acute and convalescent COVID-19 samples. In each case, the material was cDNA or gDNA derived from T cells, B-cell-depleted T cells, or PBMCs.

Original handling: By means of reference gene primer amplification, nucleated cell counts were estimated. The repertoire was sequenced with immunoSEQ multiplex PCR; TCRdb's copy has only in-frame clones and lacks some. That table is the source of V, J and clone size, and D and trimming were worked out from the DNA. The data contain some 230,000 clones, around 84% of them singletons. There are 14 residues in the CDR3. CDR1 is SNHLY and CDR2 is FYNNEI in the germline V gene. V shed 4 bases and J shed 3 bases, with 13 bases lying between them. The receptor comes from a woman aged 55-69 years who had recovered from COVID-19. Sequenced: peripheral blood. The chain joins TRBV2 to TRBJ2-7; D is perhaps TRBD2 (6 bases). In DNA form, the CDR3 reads TGTGCCAGCAGTGGAATTCCGGGACTCTACGAGCAGTACTTC. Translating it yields CASSGIPGLYEQYF.